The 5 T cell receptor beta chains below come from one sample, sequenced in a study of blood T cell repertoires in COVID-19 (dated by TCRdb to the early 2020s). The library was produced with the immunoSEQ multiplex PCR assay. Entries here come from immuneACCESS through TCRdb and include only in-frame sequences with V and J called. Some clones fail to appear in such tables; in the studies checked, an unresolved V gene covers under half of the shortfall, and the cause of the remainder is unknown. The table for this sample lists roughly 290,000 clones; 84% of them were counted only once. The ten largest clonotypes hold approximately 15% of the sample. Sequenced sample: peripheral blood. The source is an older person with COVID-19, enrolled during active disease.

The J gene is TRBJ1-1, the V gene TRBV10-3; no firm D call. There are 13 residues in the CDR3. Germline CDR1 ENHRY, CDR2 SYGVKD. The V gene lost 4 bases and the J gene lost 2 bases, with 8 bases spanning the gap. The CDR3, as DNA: TGTGCCATCAGTGTTGGAGTAAACACTGAAGCTTTCTTT. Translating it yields CAISVGVNTEAFF.

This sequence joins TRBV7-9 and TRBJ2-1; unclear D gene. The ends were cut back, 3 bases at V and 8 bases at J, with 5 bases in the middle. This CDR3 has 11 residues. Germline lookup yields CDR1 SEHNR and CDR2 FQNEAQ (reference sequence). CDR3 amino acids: CASSFLDEQFF. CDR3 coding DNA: TGTGCCAGCAGCTTCCTAGATGAGCAGTTCTTC. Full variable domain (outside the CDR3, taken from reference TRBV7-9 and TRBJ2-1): DTGVSQNPRHKITKRGQNVTFRCDPISEHNRLYWYRQTLGQGPEFLTYFQNEAQLEKSRLLSDRFSAERPKGSFSTLEIQRTEQGDSAMYLCASSFLDEQFFGPGTRLTVL.

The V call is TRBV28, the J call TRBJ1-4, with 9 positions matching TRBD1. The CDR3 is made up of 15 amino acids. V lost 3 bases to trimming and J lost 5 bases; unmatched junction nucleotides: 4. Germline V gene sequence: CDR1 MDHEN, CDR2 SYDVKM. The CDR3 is CASSFTGGPNEKLFF. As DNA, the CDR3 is TGTGCCAGCAGTTTCACAGGGGGCCCCAATGAAAAACTGTTTTTT.

DNA for the CDR3: TGTGCCAGCAGTTTGGAAGGCCAGGGGGTTGAAAAACTGTTTTTT. Its translation is CASSLEGQGVEKLFF. The gene calls are TRBV28 and TRBJ1-4; 7 bases align to TRBD1. Looked up from germline, CDR1 is MDHEN and CDR2 is SYDVKM. This CDR3 contains 15 residues. With 3 bases clipped from V and 7 bases from J, the junction kept 8 bases outside the gene matches. The full variable domain, its missing parts supplied by reference TRBV28 and TRBJ1-4, is DVKVTQSSRYLVKRTGEKVFLECVQDMDHENMFWYRQDPGLGLRLIYFSYDVKMKEKGDIPEGYSVSREKKERFSLILESASTNQTSMYLCASSLEGQGVEKLFFGSGTQLSVL.

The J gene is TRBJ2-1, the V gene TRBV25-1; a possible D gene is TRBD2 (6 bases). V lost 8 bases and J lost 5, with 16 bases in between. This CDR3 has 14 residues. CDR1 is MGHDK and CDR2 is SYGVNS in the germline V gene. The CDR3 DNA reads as TGTGCCAGCCGGGGTGCGGGATGGGACAATGAGCAGTTCTTC. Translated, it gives CASRGAGWDNEQFF.